This TCR beta chain was profiled in a study of cytomegalovirus exposure and HLA in healthy donors. Background on the study: Early released data comprised approximately 85 million unique TCRs from HLA-typed donors. Genotyping showed about 80% of 398 donors falling in the Caucasian-associated ancestry cluster.

Unrecorded immune exposure was likely among donors, who were nominally healthy when sampled. The CDR3 length is 18 residues. Per germline, CDR1 SGHRS and CDR2 YFSETQ. Trimming cost V 3 bases and J 6 bases; bases outside gene matches: 13. Use of 60 Vbeta and 13 Jbeta primers characterized the PCR. The repertoire was sequenced with immunoSEQ multiplex PCR; TCRdb's copy has only in-frame clones and lacks some. The table records more than 95,000 clones, roughly 80% of them present only once. This clonotype was obtained from a man under 40 in good health and CMV-seronegative. The chain employs TRBV5-1 and TRBJ2-7; 15 bases are a match to TRBD2. Sequenced sample: PBMCs. The CDR3 loop is CASSSTGTSGRLGAEQYF. CDR3 sequence (DNA): TGCGCCAGCAGCTCTACCGGGACTAGCGGGAGGTTGGGTGCCGAGCAGTACTTC.